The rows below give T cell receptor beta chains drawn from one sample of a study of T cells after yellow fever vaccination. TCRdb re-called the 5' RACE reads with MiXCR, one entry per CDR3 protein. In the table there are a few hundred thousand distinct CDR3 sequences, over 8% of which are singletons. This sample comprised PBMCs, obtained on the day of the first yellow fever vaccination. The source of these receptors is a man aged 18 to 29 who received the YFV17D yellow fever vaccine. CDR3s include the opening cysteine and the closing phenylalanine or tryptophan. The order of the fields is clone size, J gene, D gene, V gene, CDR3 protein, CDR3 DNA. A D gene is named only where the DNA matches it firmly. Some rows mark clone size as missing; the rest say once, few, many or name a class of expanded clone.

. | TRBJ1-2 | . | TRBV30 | CAAPRIANYGYTF | TGTGCCGCTCCCCGGATTGCTAACTATGGCTACACCTTC
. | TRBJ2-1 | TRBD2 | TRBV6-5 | CASSYLPLAGEYNEQFF | TGTGCCAGCAGTTACCTCCCTCTAGCGGGGGAGTACAATGAGCAGTTCTTC
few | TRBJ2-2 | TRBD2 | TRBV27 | CASSISGAGELFF | TGTGCCAGCAGCATTAGCGGGGCCGGGGAGCTGTTTTTT
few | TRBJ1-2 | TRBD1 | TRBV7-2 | CASSLEPGQGYGYTF | TGTGCCAGCAGCTTAGAGCCGGGACAGGGGTATGGCTACACCTTC
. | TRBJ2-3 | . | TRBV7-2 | CASSSRGHSTDTQYF | TGTGCCAGCAGCTCCAGGGGCCACAGCACAGATACGCAGTATTTT
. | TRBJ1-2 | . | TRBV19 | CASSIGTRRGYTF | TGTGCCAGTAGTATCGGGACTCGGAGGGGCTACACCTTC
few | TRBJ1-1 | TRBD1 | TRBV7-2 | CASRFTQGNRGAFF | TGTGCCAGCAGATTTACACAGGGGAATAGAGGGGCTTTCTTT
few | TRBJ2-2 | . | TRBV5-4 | CASRYATGELFF | TGTGCCAGCAGATACGCAACCGGGGAGCTGTTTTTT
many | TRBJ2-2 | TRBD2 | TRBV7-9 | CASGRQLAGGYTGELFF | TGTGCCAGCGGACGTCAACTAGCGGGGGGGTATACCGGGGAGCTGTTTTTT
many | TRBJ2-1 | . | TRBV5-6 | CASSLGTLGQFF | TGTGCCAGCAGCTTGGGGACGTTAGGGCAGTTCTTC
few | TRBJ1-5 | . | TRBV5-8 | CASSLLSGLGQPQHF | TGTGCCAGCAGCTTGTTATCAGGGTTGGGTCAGCCCCAGCATTTT
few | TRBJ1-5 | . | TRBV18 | CASSPTVAAPGTPQHF | TGTGCCAGCTCACCAACAGTGGCCGCACCGGGCACGCCCCAGCATTTT
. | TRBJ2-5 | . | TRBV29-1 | CSVELTGGVLETQYF | TGCAGCGTTGAATTAACAGGGGGGGTCTTGGAGACCCAGTACTTC
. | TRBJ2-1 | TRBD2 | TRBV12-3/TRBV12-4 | CASRRSGGEYNEQFF | TGTGCCAGCAGGAGGAGCGGGGGGGAATACAATGAGCAGTTCTTC
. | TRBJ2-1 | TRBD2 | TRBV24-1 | CATSRGTGLAEQFF | TGTGCCACCAGCCGCGGAACCGGACTAGCGGAGCAGTTCTTC
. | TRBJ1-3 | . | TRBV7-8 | CASSPQFSGNTIYF | TGTGCCAGCAGCCCTCAGTTTTCTGGAAACACCATATATTTT
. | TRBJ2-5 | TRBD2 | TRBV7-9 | CASSFWRGGREETQYF | TGTGCCAGCAGCTTCTGGCGGGGGGGCCGCGAGGAGACCCAGTACTTC
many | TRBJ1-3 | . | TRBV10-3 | CAIRLGGRSGNTIYF | TGTGCCATCAGACTCGGGGGGCGGTCTGGAAACACCATATATTTT
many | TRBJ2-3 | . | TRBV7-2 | CASSLARVSTDTQYF | TGTGCCAGCAGCTTAGCGCGAGTTAGCACAGATACGCAGTATTTT
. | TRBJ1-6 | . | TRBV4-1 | CASSQGGWGDSPLHF | TGCGCCAGCAGCCAAGGGGGGTGGGGTGATTCACCCCTCCACTTT
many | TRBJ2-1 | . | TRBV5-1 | CASSLAGTSSYNEQFF | TGCGCCAGCAGCCTGGCTGGGACTTCCTCCTACAATGAGCAGTTCTTC
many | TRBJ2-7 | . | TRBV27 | CASSSPGRGNDEQYF | TGTGCCAGCAGTTCCCCCGGACGGGGCAACGACGAGCAGTACTTC
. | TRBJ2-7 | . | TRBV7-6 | CASSLGGVAGSYEQYF | TGTGCCAGCAGCTTAGGGGGGGTGGCAGGCTCATACGAGCAGTACTTC
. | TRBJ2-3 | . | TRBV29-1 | CSVGSITDTQYF | TGCAGCGTGGGTAGTATCACAGATACGCAGTATTTT
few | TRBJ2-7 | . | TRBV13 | CASSLIPQRDEQYF | TGTGCCAGCAGCTTAATCCCCCAACGCGACGAGCAGTACTTC
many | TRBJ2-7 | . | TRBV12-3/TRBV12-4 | CASSRWEGQIYEQYF | TGTGCCAGCAGCCGTTGGGAGGGACAGATCTACGAGCAGTACTTC
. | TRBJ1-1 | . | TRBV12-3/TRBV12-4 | CASSLALGLGTEAFF | TGTGCCAGCAGTTTAGCGCTGGGTTTGGGCACTGAAGCTTTCTTT
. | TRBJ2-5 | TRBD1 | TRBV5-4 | CASSSARGGVETQYF | TGTGCCAGCAGCTCGGCTAGAGGGGGCGTAGAGACCCAGTACTTC
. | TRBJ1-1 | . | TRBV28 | CASSWLRGDTEAFF | TGTGCCAGCAGCTGGCTAAGGGGGGACACTGAAGCTTTCTTT
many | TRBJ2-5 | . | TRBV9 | CASSVETGPGETQYF | TGTGCCAGCAGCGTAGAGACAGGTCCGGGGGAGACCCAGTACTTC
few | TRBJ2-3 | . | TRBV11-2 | CASSLPLSDTQYF | TGTGCCAGCAGCTTACCCCTTTCAGATACGCAGTATTTT
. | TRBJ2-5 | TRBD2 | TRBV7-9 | CASSRTSKETQYF | TGTGCCAGCAGCCGGACTAGCAAAGAGACCCAGTACTTC
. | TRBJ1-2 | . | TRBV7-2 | CASSLGGPYGYTF | TGTGCCAGCAGCCTGGGGGGTCCCTATGGCTACACCTTC
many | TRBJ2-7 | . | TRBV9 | CASSAGESYEQYF | TGTGCCAGCAGCGCCGGGGAGTCCTACGAGCAGTACTTC
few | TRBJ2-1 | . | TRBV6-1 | CASSENPGAGHEQFF | TGTGCCAGCAGTGAAAATCCGGGGGCGGGGCATGAGCAGTTCTTC
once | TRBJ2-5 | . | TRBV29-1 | CSVDKGGVETQYF | TGCAGCGTTGATAAGGGGGGCGTTGAGACCCAGTACTTC
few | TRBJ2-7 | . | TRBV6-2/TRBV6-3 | CASSPRPRSGRLFIYEQYF | TGTGCCAGCAGTCCCCGACCTAGGTCCGGTCGACTCTTTATCTACGAGCAGTACTTC
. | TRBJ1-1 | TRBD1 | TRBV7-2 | CASSLYGTGGWNTEAFF | TGTGCCAGCAGCTTATACGGAACAGGGGGCTGGAACACTGAAGCTTTCTTT
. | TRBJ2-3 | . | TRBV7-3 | CASSLGAGVDTDTQYF | TGTGCCAGCAGCTTAGGGGCTGGGGTTGACACAGATACGCAGTATTTT
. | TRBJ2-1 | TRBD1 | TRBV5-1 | CASSHSMDRGMHEQFF | TGCGCCAGCAGCCATTCTATGGACAGGGGAATGCATGAGCAGTTCTTC
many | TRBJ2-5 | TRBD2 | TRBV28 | CASSLGLATGETQYF | TGTGCCAGCAGTCTGGGACTAGCGACCGGCGAGACCCAGTACTTC
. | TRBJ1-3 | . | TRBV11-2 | CASSLVYATTGNTIYF | TGTGCCAGCAGCTTAGTGTATGCCACCACTGGAAACACCATATATTTT
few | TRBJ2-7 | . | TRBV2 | CASSDAGIYEQYF | TGTGCCAGCAGTGACGCTGGGATCTACGAGCAGTACTTC
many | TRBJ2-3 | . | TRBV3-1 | CASSQGDTQYF | TGTGCCAGCAGCCAAGGAGATACGCAGTATTTT
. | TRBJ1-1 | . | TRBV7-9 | CASSLASSTEAFF | TGTGCCAGCAGCCTAGCCTCGAGCACTGAAGCTTTCTTT